This record concerns one T cell receptor beta chain sequence. Its target is unknown. These data come from a study of shared clonotypes between healthy human individuals. Looking at the study overall: CD8 memory received one plate per donor, CD8 naive two, CD4 memory three and CD4 naive three. Findings of the study overall: Donor scarcity curtailed the genetic and exposure-history diversity represented herein.

In the source study's methods: ImmunoSEQ yielded junction-only sequences lacking quality scores, so filtering differed. The data were produced by immunoSEQ multiplex PCR, yet TCRdb's version contains in-frame clones alone and is incomplete. That table supplies the V and J calls and clone size; D and trimming were determined from the DNA. The sample has over 1.5 million clones; nearly 99% are singletons. All donors qualified as healthy HIV-negative adults and had experienced no recent acute infections or vaccinations. The sequenced sample consisted of naive CD4+ T cells sorted from blood. The subset is: CD45RA+ positively selected. This TCR was recovered from a man aged 30 to 39 in good health.

CDR3 in DNA: TGTGCCAGCAGCTTAGTACCAGGTCAGCCCCAGCATTTT. Translating gives CASSLVPGQPQHF. The chain joins TRBV7-8 to TRBJ1-5; D unclear. With 1 base removed from V and 6 bases from J, the gap between germline ends came to 7 bases. The germline gives CDR1 SGHVS, CDR2 FQNEAQ. The CDR3 runs 13 residues.